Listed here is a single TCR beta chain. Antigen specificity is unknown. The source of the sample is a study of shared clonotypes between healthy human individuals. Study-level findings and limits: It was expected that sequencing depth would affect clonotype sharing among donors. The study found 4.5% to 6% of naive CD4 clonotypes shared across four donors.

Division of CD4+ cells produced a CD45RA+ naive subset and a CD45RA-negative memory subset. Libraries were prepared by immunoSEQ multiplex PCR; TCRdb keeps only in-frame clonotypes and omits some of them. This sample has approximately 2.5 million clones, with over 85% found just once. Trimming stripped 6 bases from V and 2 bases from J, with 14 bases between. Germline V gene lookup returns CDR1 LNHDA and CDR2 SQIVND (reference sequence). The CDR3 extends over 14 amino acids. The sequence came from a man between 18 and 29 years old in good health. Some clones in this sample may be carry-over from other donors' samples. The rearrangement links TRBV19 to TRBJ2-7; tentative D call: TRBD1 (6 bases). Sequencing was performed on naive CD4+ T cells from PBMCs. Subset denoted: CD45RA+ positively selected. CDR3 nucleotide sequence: TGTGCCAGTAGCACAAAACAGGGAACCTACGAGCAGTACTTC. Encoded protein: CASSTKQGTYEQYF.